This note documents a single T cell receptor beta chain sequence. The CDR3 spans 12 residues. Trimming stripped 3 bases from V and 6 bases from J, with 9 bases between. Germline V CDR1 and CDR2: KGHSH, LQKENI. This entry comes from a study of cytomegalovirus exposure and HLA in healthy donors. Repertoires were generated with immunoSEQ multiplex PCR, while TCRdb's copy carries only in-frame clones and drops some. The profile shows 150,000 to 200,000 clones, around four fifths of them singletons. The chain has TRBV18 and TRBJ2-7; D unresolved. The receptor was isolated from a man aged 25 to 40 in good health and CMV-seropositive. Sequencing was carried out using PBMCs. This chain's CDR3 is CASSPDRGEQYF. The CDR3 DNA reads as TGTGCCAGCTCACCTGACCGAGGCGAGCAGTACTTC. Based on the CDR3 plus reference TRBV18 and TRBJ2-7, the full variable domain is NAGVMQNPRHLVRRRGQEARLRCSPMKGHSHVYWYRQLPEEGLKFMVYLQKENIIDESGMPKERFSAEFPKEGPSILRIQQVVRGDSAAYFCASSPDRGEQYFGPGTRLTVT.